This T cell receptor beta chain derives from a study of monozygotic twins with inflammatory bowel disease. The germline V gene has CDR1 KGHDR and CDR2 SFDVKD. The CDR3 consists of 12 residues. TCRdb derives one entry per CDR3 protein from the 5' RACE reads, leaving out DNA. The table for this sample gives about 330,000 distinct CDR3 sequences. Comment on this clonotype: Its target is unknown.

Overall study findings and caveats: Resolution of different T cell subtypes was not achieved. IBD patients displayed reduced TCRbeta diversity (inverse Simpson) when set against healthy co-twins. Any single strong signal or clonotype tied to IBD lacked support. Especially with disease activity, IBD patients had fewer clonotypes in common with others than healthy twins did.

The sequence came from a human donor with ulcerative colitis or Crohn's disease, or a healthy co-twin of an affected twin (not recorded which). The specimen was blood. V usage is TRBV24-1 and J usage is TRBJ2-3; without DNA, the TCRdb call of TRBD2 cannot be checked. CDR3 in amino acids: CAAGSGTDTQYF.